The rows below give T cell receptor beta chains drawn from one sample of a study of T cells in pancreatic ductal adenocarcinoma. Only in-frame clones appear in the TCRdb table, and some are missing; sequencing was by immunoSEQ multiplex PCR. The sample lists 97,000 or so clones, 90% to 95% occurring once. Sequenced sample: PBMCs. These receptor sequences come from a human donor with pancreatic ductal adenocarcinoma. The CDR3 runs from the conserved cysteine through the conserved F or W. The D gene is left open where the match is weak. Clone sizes are given selectively: once, few, many, or a class where the clone is expanded.

clone_size d_call j_call v_call cdr3_aa cdr3_nt
once TRBD2 TRBJ2-7 TRBV6-1 CASSEQRASGPYEQYF TGTGCCAGCAGTGAACAAAGGGCTAGCGGGCCCTACGAGCAGTACTTC
- TRBD2 TRBJ2-1 TRBV7-2 CASSVGTSGIGTYNEQFF TGTGCCAGCAGCGTAGGGACTAGCGGGATAGGCACCTACAATGAGCAGTTCTTC
- - TRBJ2-3 TRBV25-1 CASSTQGFPDTQYF TGTGCCAGCAGTACCCAGGGATTCCCAGATACGCAGTATTTT
- TRBD1 TRBJ2-6 TRBV9 CASSPRTGGASGANVLTF TGTGCCAGCAGCCCTCGGACAGGGGGCGCGTCTGGGGCCAACGTCCTGACTTTC
once - TRBJ2-1 TRBV11-1 CASSLGQYNEQFF TGTGCCAGCAGCTTAGGACAGTACAATGAGCAGTTCTTC
- TRBD2 TRBJ2-7 TRBV11-3 CASSTTVSGRLYEQYF TGTGCCAGCAGCACTACCGTTAGCGGGAGGCTCTACGAGCAGTACTTC
few - TRBJ1-2 TRBV29-1 CSVEVRRGGYTF TGCAGCGTTGAGGTCCGCCGAGGGGGCTACACCTTC
- TRBD1 TRBJ1-2 TRBV19 CASSIRTGLNYGYTF TGTGCCAGTAGTATCAGGACAGGGCTAAACTATGGCTACACCTTC
once TRBD2 TRBJ2-4 TRBV29-1 CSVAVAGGAKNIQYF TGCAGCGTTGCCGTAGCGGGTGGTGCCAAAAACATTCAGTACTTC
- - TRBJ2-7 TRBV6-5 CASSYSYGGGGEQYF TGTGCCAGCAGTTATTCCTACGGGGGTGGTGGCGAGCAGTACTTC
- TRBD2 TRBJ2-7 TRBV11-2 CASSPLTGGPYEQYF TGTGCCAGCAGCCCTCTGACGGGAGGGCCCTACGAGCAGTACTTC
few - TRBJ1-2 TRBV7-3 CASSSQASYGYTF TGTGCCAGCAGCTCGCAGGCGTCCTATGGCTACACCTTC
- - TRBJ2-7 TRBV4-1 CASSQREESWGQYF TGCGCCAGCAGCCAAAGGGAGGAATCTTGGGGGCAGTACTTC
- - TRBJ2-5 TRBV5-6 CASSLAGETQYF TGTGCCAGCAGCTTGGCTGGCGAGACCCAGTACTTC
- TRBD1 TRBJ2-3 TRBV5-1 CASSLRGQGSDTQYF TGCGCCAGCAGCTTGAGAGGACAGGGTAGTGATACGCAGTATTTT
- TRBD1 TRBJ2-1 TRBV7-9 CASSLARDRGANEQFF TGTGCCAGCAGCTTAGCCAGGGACAGAGGCGCTAATGAGCAGTTCTTC
- TRBD2 TRBJ2-6 TRBV2 CASSMGGMGANVLTF TGTGCCAGCAGTATGGGAGGGATGGGGGCCAACGTCCTGACTTTC
- - TRBJ1-1 TRBV6-5 CASSTDPNTEAFF TGTGCCAGCTCGACAGACCCGAACACTGAAGCTTTCTTT
- TRBD2 TRBJ2-3 TRBV28 CASSLLAGEYTQYF TGTGCCAGCAGCTTACTAGCGGGAGAGTATACGCAGTATTTT
- TRBD2 TRBJ2-2 TRBV28 CASSAAGLAGGFNTGELFF TGTGCCAGCAGTGCAGCCGGACTAGCGGGAGGATTCAACACCGGGGAGCTGTTTTTT
- - TRBJ2-5 TRBV28 CASRSRGWGRVGETQYF TGTGCCAGCAGATCCAGGGGTTGGGGCAGGGTTGGAGAGACCCAGTACTTC
- - TRBJ2-1 TRBV13 CASSIRRTVNNEQFF TGTGCCAGCAGCATCAGGCGGACAGTTAACAATGAGCAGTTCTTC
- - TRBJ2-2 TRBV30 CAWGIGLFTGELFF TGTGCCTGGGGAATTGGACTGTTCACCGGGGAGCTGTTTTTT